This TCR beta chain was found in a study of beta chain features in type 1 diabetes. The junction had 4 bases not matched to a gene; V was cut back by 0 bases and J by 2 bases. CDR3 length: 17 amino acids. CDR1 is KGHSH, CDR2 LQKENI, per germline. cDNA synthesis used the whole RNA isolate, giving expressed TCRB sequences. Sequencing of naive, central memory and regulatory T cell samples gave an average of roughly 3.5 million reads. Profiling relied on immunoSEQ multiplex PCR, and the TCRdb table lists in-frame clones only, not all of them. The sample has approximately 140,000 clones, 6.9% seen once; the top ten hold about 1.4%. Each sorted fraction was over 98% pure.

Sample: central memory CD4+ T cells from blood. The chain joins TRBV18 to TRBJ2-3, with TRBD2 matching over 11 bases. This TCR derives from a woman aged 30 to 39 in good health. CDR3 sequence: CASSPPTSGVNTDTQYF. The CDR3 DNA follows: TGTGCCAGCTCACCACCGACTAGCGGGGTGAACACAGATACGCAGTATTTT.